Following are 23 T cell receptor beta chains from one sample sequenced in a study of OX40 agonist ivuxolimab in advanced cancers. Repertoires were generated with immunoSEQ multiplex PCR, while TCRdb's copy carries only in-frame clones and drops some. The sample carries about 81,000 clones, around nine tenths recorded once. The sample in question was CD4+ or CD8+ T cells sorted from blood, obtained in a trial of the OX40 agonist ivuxolimab. All receptors come from an adult with an advanced solid tumor such as melanoma, head and neck, liver or kidney cancer.

The chain uses TRBV4-1 and TRBJ1-4; perhaps TRBD1 as D (5 bases). Trimming took off 1 base at V and 5 bases at J, with 14 bases between the two ends. This CDR3 has 16 amino acids. CDR1 is MGHRA, CDR2 YSYEKL, per germline. The CDR3 DNA reads TGCGCCAGCAGCCAAGTGCTGACAGCTCTAAATGAAAAACTGTTTTTT. The encoded protein is CASSQVLTALNEKLFF.

The gene calls are TRBV15 and TRBJ2-6; D gene ambiguous. The V and J ends lost 5 bases and 0 bases respectively, with 20 bases between them. In germline, CDR1 is LNHNV, CDR2 YYDKDF (reference sequence). The CDR3 is 19 residues long. For the CDR3, the DNA is TGTGCCACCAGCGCAAAGCTCGGACGTTCCAGCTCTGGGGCCAACGTCCTGACTTTC. Protein product: CATSAKLGRSSSGANVLTF.

The chain combines TRBV7-2 with TRBJ1-5; D gene uncertain. V gave up 1 base and J gave up 5 bases, with 12 bases separating them. This CDR3 spans 15 amino acids. CDR1 is SGHTA, CDR2 FQGNSA, per germline. CDR3 sequence reads: CASSLVRTGDQPQHF. The DNA of the CDR3 is TGTGCCAGCAGCTTAGTCAGGACGGGAGATCAGCCCCAGCATTTT.

The chain carries TRBV18 and TRBJ2-3; TRBD2 aligns across 13 bases. Germline V gene sequence: CDR1 KGHSH, CDR2 LQKENI. The CDR3 contains 16 residues. Losses at the gene ends were 2 bases for V and 5 bases for J; bases not matched to a gene: 4. The chain's CDR3 is CASSPGTSGALDTQYF. In nucleotides, the CDR3 is TGTGCCAGCTCACCAGGGACTAGCGGGGCCCTAGATACGCAGTATTTT.

The J gene is TRBJ2-6, the V gene TRBV5-6; D is perhaps TRBD1 (6 bases). This CDR3 spans 18 amino acids. V gave up 4 bases and J gave up 0 bases, with 17 bases separating them. The germline V gene encodes CDR1 SGHDT and CDR2 YYEEEE. The CDR3 spells CASSPYGTQFSGANVLTF. The CDR3 nucleotides read TGTGCCAGCAGCCCGTACGGGACACAATTCTCTGGGGCCAACGTCCTGACTTTC.

The chain has TRBV18 and TRBJ1-1; D is uncertain. CDR1 and CDR2 from the germline V gene are KGHSH and LQKENI. The CDR3 has 12 residues. With 1 base removed from V and 7 bases from J, the gap between germline ends came to 7 bases. The CDR3 bases are TGTGCCAGCTCACCACAACAGATTGAAGCTTTCTTT. Its translation is CASSPQQIEAFF.

This clone was observed a single time. The V gene is TRBV11-1, the J gene TRBJ1-1; D is uncertain. Per germline, CDR1 SGHAT and CDR2 FQDESV (reference sequence). CDR3 size: 14 residues. V was pared by 5 bases and J by 5 bases, with 15 bases between. The CDR3 sequence is CASSQDRGETEAFF. CDR3 DNA: TGTGCCAGCAGCCAGGATCGCGGAGAGACTGAAGCTTTCTTT. Looking up the rest from reference TRBV11-1 and TRBJ1-1 gives the full variable domain: EAEVAQSPRYKITEKSQAVAFWCDPISGHATLYWYRQILGQGPELLVQFQDESVVDDSQLPKDRFSAERLKGVDSTLKIQPAELGDSAMYLCASSQDRGETEAFFGQGTRLTVV.

V and J are TRBV19 and TRBJ1-5, with a possible D match to TRBD1 (6 bases). The CDR3 covers 15 residues. V lost 6 bases and J 3 bases, leaving 15 bases between the germline ends. Per germline, CDR1 LNHDA and CDR2 SQIVND (reference sequence). The CDR3: CASRRTGNYNQPQHF. CDR3 coding DNA: TGTGCCAGTAGACGTACAGGGAATTACAATCAGCCCCAGCATTTT.

The chain uses TRBV28 and TRBJ1-2, with a possible D match to TRBD1 (6 bases). CDR3 length equals 15 residues. From germline, CDR1 is MDHEN and CDR2 SYDVKM. The V and J ends lost 2 bases and 3 bases respectively, with 13 bases between them. CDR3 amino acids: CASSLDVPGDYGYTF. CDR3 DNA: TGTGCCAGCAGTTTAGACGTCCCAGGGGACTATGGCTACACCTTC.

The chain couples TRBV5-8 to TRBJ1-5, with a possible D match to TRBD1 (5 bases). Germline V lookup: CDR1 SGHTS, CDR2 YDEGEE. The CDR3 sequence is 16 residues long. Trimming shortened V by 4 bases and J by 0 bases, and 14 bases separated the two germline ends. CDR3 DNA sequence: TGTGCCAGCAGCCTTCCCGGGGACCCTAGCAATCAGCCCCAGCATTTT. Residues: CASSLPGDPSNQPQHF.

This sequence joins TRBV5-1 and TRBJ2-1; TRBD2 aligns across 7 bases. The CDR3 is 15 residues long. The J segment lost 2 bases and the V segment lost 5 bases, leaving 7 bases of the junction unmatched. Germline V gives CDR1 SGHRS, CDR2 YFSETQ. CDR3 region: CASRPSGGAYNEQFF. In nucleotides, the CDR3 is TGCGCCAGCAGGCCTAGTGGGGGGGCCTACAATGAGCAGTTCTTC.

This CDR3 reads CASSLVAIDYSGANVLTF. DNA of the CDR3: TGTGCCAGCAGTTTAGTTGCCATCGATTACTCTGGGGCCAACGTCCTGACTTTC. J is TRBJ2-6 and V is TRBV27, with D hard to call. CDR1 and CDR2 (germline): MNHEY, SMNVEV (reference sequence). The CDR3 consists of 18 residues. The V gene lost 2 bases and the J gene lost 0 bases, with 14 bases spanning the gap.

This chain uses TRBV7-8 with TRBJ1-5; D not resolved. This CDR3 region has 13 residues. V lost 1 base, J lost 3 bases, and 4 bases lay in between. Per the germline V gene, CDR1 is SGHVS and CDR2 is FQNEAQ. The CDR3 protein is CASSLEVNQPQHF. The CDR3, as DNA: TGTGCCAGCAGCTTAGAGGTCAATCAGCCCCAGCATTTT.

CDR3 bases: TGTGCCAGCAGGTCACAGGGGAAACCCTACGAGCAGTACTTC. Amino acid sequence: CASRSQGKPYEQYF. The rearrangement links TRBV5-4 to TRBJ2-7; 7 bases fit TRBD1. There are 14 residues in the CDR3. The germline V gene has CDR1 SGHNT and CDR2 YYREEE (reference sequence). V lost 5 bases to trimming and J lost 2 bases; unmatched junction nucleotides: 7.

V usage is TRBV6-5 and J usage is TRBJ2-7; possible D gene TRBD2, 5 bases. V was trimmed by 3 bases and J by 7 bases, leaving 16 bases between them. The CDR3 length is 14 residues. CDR1 is MNHEY, CDR2 SVGAGI, per germline. The CDR3 DNA is TGTGCCAGCAGTTATGGCGCGTCCCCGGGAGAGCAGTACTTC. As protein: CASSYGASPGEQYF.

V usage is TRBV5-4 and J usage is TRBJ2-5; D possibly uses TRBD1 or TRBD2 (5 bases each). Germline V CDR1 and CDR2: SGHNT, YYREEE (reference sequence). The V gene lost 1 base and the J gene lost 5 bases, with 12 bases spanning the gap. The CDR3 sequence is 14 residues long. This chain's CDR3 is CASSLSREGETQYF. The CDR3 nucleotides are TGTGCCAGCAGCTTGAGCCGCGAGGGGGAGACCCAGTACTTC.

This chain connects TRBV7-9 to TRBJ2-5, with 11 positions matching TRBD2. CDR1 is SEHNR and CDR2 is FQNEAQ in the germline V gene (reference sequence). This CDR3 has 15 amino acids. The V and J ends lost 4 bases and 0 bases, in that order; junction bases with no gene match: 1. CDR3 DNA sequence: TGTGCCAGCAGCTCGGGACTAGCGGACCAAGAGACCCAGTACTTC. Its translation is CASSSGLADQETQYF.

The V gene is TRBV7-2, the J gene TRBJ2-7; no firm D call. There are 14 residues in the CDR3. Germline CDR1 is SGHTA and CDR2 is FQGNSA. Trimming cost V 5 bases and J 0 bases, with 11 bases left between them. The CDR3: CASSRGAASYEQYF. As DNA, the CDR3 is TGTGCCAGCAGCCGTGGTGCAGCCTCCTACGAGCAGTACTTC.

The chain joins TRBV27 to TRBJ1-1, with D unclear. The CDR3 length is 17 residues. Trimming cost V 5 bases and J 0 bases, with 19 bases left between them. Germline V gene sequence: CDR1 MNHEY, CDR2 SMNVEV (reference sequence). The CDR3 DNA reads TGTGCCAGCAGTCGTAGTATACTCCGGGAATTGAACACTGAAGCTTTCTTT. It translates to CASSRSILRELNTEAFF.

About this clone itself: It is likely a read error, because the conserved phenylalanine at the end of the CDR3 is missing. J is TRBJ1-6 and V is TRBV12-5; a possible D gene is TRBD1 (6 bases). V was cut by 0 bases and J by 6 bases, with 12 bases left in between. CDR1 is LGHNT, CDR2 FRNRAP, per germline. CDR3 length: 16 amino acids. CDR3 protein: CASGLVAGGFNSPLHL. DNA for the CDR3: TGTGCTAGTGGTTTGGTTGCTGGGGGCTTTAATTCACCCCTCCACCTT.

Points on this clone: Other DNA sequences in the same sample also yield this CDR3. The chain is built from TRBV5-1 and TRBJ1-4; 10 bases agree with TRBD1. CDR3 length: 15 amino acids. Germline CDR1 SGHRS, CDR2 YFSETQ. V gave up 0 bases and J gave up 6 bases; unmatched junction bases: 2. This CDR3 reads CASSLGTGGDEKLFF. CDR3 DNA sequence: TGCGCCAGCAGCTTGGGGACAGGGGGAGATGAAAAACTGTTTTTT. Based on the CDR3 plus reference TRBV5-1 and TRBJ1-4, the full variable domain is KAGVTQTPRYLIKTRGQQVTLSCSPISGHRSVSWYQQTPGQGLQFLFEYFSETQRNKGNFPGRFSGRQFSNSRSEMNVSTLELGDSALYLCASSLGTGGDEKLFFGSGTQLSVL.

CDR3 DNA sequence: TGTGCCAGCATTCTAAACGCCCGTCCGTTCTTC. Its translation is CASILNARPFF. This chain links TRBV2 with TRBJ2-1; no clear D gene. The CDR3 covers 11 residues. From germline, CDR1 is SNHLY and CDR2 FYNNEI. V dropped 7 bases and J dropped 15 bases, with 16 bases sitting between them.

The rearrangement joins TRBV10-3 to TRBJ1-2; unclear D gene. Germline CDR1 ENHRY, CDR2 SYGVKD. Deletions cut 0 bases from V and 2 bases from J, with 10 bases between. This CDR3 comprises 15 residues. The CDR3 loop reads CAISESPQANYGYTF. The CDR3 nucleotides are TGTGCCATCAGTGAGTCCCCGCAGGCGAACTATGGCTACACCTTC.